The 16 T cell receptor beta chains below were found in one sample sequenced in a study of T cell repertoires in cytomegalovirus infection. No cognate antigen is known for these TCRs. MiXCR was run by TCRdb on the reads, yielding one entry per CDR3 protein. The sample consists of around 430,000 distinct CDR3 sequences, under 45% of them appearing once. This specimen was cultured PBMCs, taken from culture after CMV antigen stimulation. Receptors originate from a human donor in good health (CMV status not recorded). Some clones in this sample may be carry-over from other donors' samples.

This clonotype was detected ten times or more. The chain links TRBV7-8 to TRBJ2-5; TRBD2 aligns across 9 bases. Unmatched junction bases numbered 10, after V lost 5 bases and J lost 3 bases. The CDR3 contains 16 residues. The V gene's germline CDR1 is SGHVS and CDR2 FQNEAQ. The CDR3 sequence is CASSQGTSLLKETQYF. The CDR3 DNA follows: TGTGCCAGCAGCCAAGGGACTAGCCTATTAAAAGAGACCCAGTACTTC.

This clonotype was detected a few times. The V and J genes are TRBV7-2 and TRBJ2-5; no clear D gene. The CDR3 has 15 residues. The V and J ends lost 2 bases and 7 bases respectively, with 17 bases between them. CDR1 is SGHTA, CDR2 FQGNSA, per germline. For the CDR3, the DNA is TGTGCCAGCAGCTTAATAGGGAAGCTTTCCGGGACCCAGTACTTC. It yields the protein CASSLIGKLSGTQYF.

V is TRBV12-3 or TRBV12-4 and J is TRBJ1-5; tentative D call: TRBD1 (6 bases). CDR3 size: 14 residues. Trimming pared 5 bases from V and 6 bases from J, leaving 14 bases between. The CDR3 region is CASSPGTQIQPQHF. The CDR3 DNA reads TGTGCCAGCAGTCCCGGGACACAGATTCAGCCCCAGCATTTT.

The rearrangement joins TRBV20-1 to TRBJ1-1, with D tentatively TRBD1 (5 bases). CDR3 length: 12 residues. The V end lost 7 bases, the J end lost 2 bases, and 11 bases lay between the germline ends. The germline V gene encodes CDR1 DFQATT and CDR2 SNEGSKA (reference sequence). In nucleotides, the CDR3 is TGCAGTGTCTCAGACAGTAACACTGAAGCTTTCTTT. Translation: CSVSDSNTEAFF.

This chain links TRBV7-2 with TRBJ1-5, with D hard to call. Trimming took 1 base from V and 3 from J, leaving 7 bases between them. The CDR3 has 14 residues. CDR1 and CDR2 from the germline V gene are SGHTA and FQGNSA. The CDR3 is CASSLEWPNQPQHF. The CDR3 bases are TGTGCCAGCAGCTTAGAATGGCCCAATCAGCCCCAGCATTTT.

This clonotype appeared a few times. The V gene is TRBV19, the J gene TRBJ1-4; D unclear. Germline lookup yields CDR1 LNHDA and CDR2 SQIVND (reference sequence). V was trimmed by 4 bases and J by 3 bases, leaving 9 bases between them. The CDR3 has 14 residues. The CDR3 protein is CASSTGRSNEKLFF. CDR3 sequence (DNA): TGTGCCAGTAGTACGGGCAGGTCTAATGAAAAACTGTTTTTT.

This chain connects TRBV28 to TRBJ1-4, with TRBD1 identical over 7 bases. CDR3 length: 13 amino acids. Germline V gene sequence: CDR1 MDHEN, CDR2 SYDVKM. With V trimmed by 5 bases and J by 8 bases, 5 bases remained unmatched. The chain's CDR3 is CASSVQGEEKLFF. In nucleotides, the CDR3 is TGTGCCAGCAGTGTCCAGGGGGAGGAAAAACTGTTTTTT.

V usage is TRBV19 and J usage is TRBJ2-1; 14 bases map to TRBD2. The CDR3 runs to 15 residues. J gave up 9 bases and V 4 bases, and 5 bases lay outside the gene matches. The germline CDR1 and CDR2 sequences are LNHDA and SQIVND (reference sequence). The CDR3 sequence: CASSTSTSGRGEQFF. CDR3 DNA sequence: TGTGCCAGTAGTACATCGACTAGCGGGAGGGGTGAGCAGTTCTTC.

The count of this clonotype is one. The genes are TRBV2 and TRBJ2-1; 14 positions agree with TRBD2. This CDR3 contains 18 residues. V was clipped by 2 bases and J by 3 bases; unmatched bases: 6. Germline-derived CDR1 and CDR2 are SNHLY and FYNNEI. DNA for the CDR3: TGTGCCAGCAGTGAACCCCCGGGACTAGCGGGAGTCTACAATGAGCAGTTCTTC. This codes for CASSEPPGLAGVYNEQFF.

The genes are TRBV7-6 and TRBJ2-5, with TRBD1 identical over 7 bases. This CDR3 is 14 amino acids long. The germline V gene has CDR1 SGHVS and CDR2 FNYEAQ. V shed 6 bases and J 1 base; nucleotides not matched to a gene: 5. The CDR3 loop reads CASSTRQGQETQYF. CDR3 nucleotide sequence: TGTGCCAGCAGTACTCGACAGGGCCAAGAGACCCAGTACTTC.

The V and J genes are TRBV12-3 or TRBV12-4 and TRBJ1-5; no firm D call. V shed 9 bases and J shed 5 bases, with 5 bases lying between them. There are 10 residues in the CDR3. The CDR3 spells CASWDQPQHF. The CDR3 DNA is TGTGCCAGTTGGGATCAGCCCCAGCATTTT.

This clonotype was counted only a few times. The rearrangement links TRBV20-1 to TRBJ1-2, with D possibly matching TRBD1 (5 bases). Germline lookup yields CDR1 DFQATT and CDR2 SNEGSKA (reference sequence). V dropped 0 bases and J dropped 2 bases, with 10 bases sitting between them. There are 14 residues in the CDR3. Here the CDR3 reads CSARDPGSNYGYTF. CDR3 bases: TGCAGTGCTAGAGATCCAGGGAGCAACTATGGCTACACCTTC.

About this clonotype itself: The junction and the germline gene differ at one end; a read error may be behind it. The chain links TRBV7-6 to TRBJ2-1, with TRBD2 matching 10 bases. The CDR3 length is 12 residues. CDR1 and CDR2 (germline): SGHVS, FNYEAQ. The CDR3 sequence is CASSSLAGVSSF. The CDR3 nucleotides are TGTGCCAGCAGTTCCCTAGCGGGAGTCTCCTCCTTC.

The sample holds a few counts of this clonotype. This sequence joins TRBV11-2 and TRBJ2-3; no clear D gene. The CDR3 loop spans 12 amino acids. CDR1 SGHAT and CDR2 FQNNGV come from the germline V gene. Deletions cut 7 bases from V and 6 bases from J, with 11 bases between. The CDR3: CASTPGTDTQYF. Here the CDR3 DNA reads TGTGCCAGCACCCCCGGTACGGATACGCAGTATTTT.

The chain carries TRBV6-2 or TRBV6-3 and TRBJ1-5, with a possible D match to TRBD1 (6 bases). This CDR3 region has 17 residues. Looked up from germline, CDR1 is MNHEY and CDR2 is SVGEGT. Trimming removed 0 bases from V and 2 bases from J, with 14 bases in between. Here the CDR3 DNA reads TGTGCCAGCAGTTACTCTATCGGGGGCGCGGGCAATCAGCCCCAGCATTTT. This codes for CASSYSIGGAGNQPQHF.

The chain has TRBV2 and TRBJ1-1, with D possibly TRBD1 on 6 matching bases. In germline, CDR1 is SNHLY, CDR2 FYNNEI. Trimming stripped 8 bases from V and 8 bases from J, with 21 bases between. The CDR3 covers 14 residues. CDR3 sequence: CASRSHGKGGEAFF. The CDR3 nucleotides are TGTGCCAGCCGGTCGCATGGCAAGGGGGGCGAAGCTTTCTTT.